This TCR beta chain comes out of a study of blood T cell repertoires in COVID-19. For the study at large: Sites across the United States, Italy and Spain contributed samples from acute and convalescent COVID-19. Nucleic acid was either cDNA or gDNA, and it came from T cells, B-cell-depleted T cells, or PBMCs.

Using immunoSEQ multiplex PCR, the repertoire was profiled, and TCRdb retains in-frame clones only, with some absent. The repertoire has about 150,000 clones, roughly 86% of them found once; the top ten carry nearly 15%. V lost 8 bases to trimming and J lost 7 bases; unmatched junction nucleotides: 9. CDR3 length equals 14 residues. CDR1 SQVTM and CDR2 ANQGSEA come from the germline V gene. The sample consisted of peripheral blood. The TCR sequence derives from a human donor with acute or convalescent COVID-19. The donor label of this sample is uncertain. V is TRBV29-1 and J is TRBJ1-4; 11 bases fit TRBD1. The CDR3 is CSFIWTGGGEKLFF. DNA for the CDR3: TGCAGCTTTATATGGACAGGGGGCGGTGAAAAACTGTTTTTT.